The 30 T cell receptor beta chains below were found in one sample sequenced in a study of blood T cell repertoires in COVID-19. Assay used: immunoSEQ multiplex PCR; TCRdb lists only in-frame clones, some missing. The sample includes over 200,000 clones, about 81% of them seen just once. The sample was PBMCs or T cells enriched from blood (not recorded which). All receptors come from a middle-aged man who had recovered from COVID-19.

The chain carries TRBV10-1 and TRBJ2-7, with TRBD1 matching 10 bases. CDR1 and CDR2 (germline): WNHNN, SYGVQD (reference sequence). The V segment lost 5 bases and the J segment 6 bases; nucleotides outside the gene matches: 4. The CDR3 loop spans 13 amino acids. CDR3 region: CASSHRDRGEQYF. CDR3 bases: TGCGCCAGCAGTCATCGGGACAGGGGCGAGCAGTACTTC.

The gene calls are TRBV10-2 and TRBJ2-1, with TRBD2 as a possible D gene (6 bases). Germline values: CDR1 WSHSY, CDR2 SAAADI. Trimming stripped 1 base from V and 8 bases from J, with 12 bases between. The length of the CDR3 is 14 residues. CDR3 amino acids: CASSELTSNYEQFF. CDR3 DNA: TGCGCCAGCAGTGAGTTAACTAGCAACTATGAGCAGTTCTTC.

This clone has more than one count but fewer than ten. The V and J genes are TRBV27 and TRBJ2-7; D is possibly TRBD1 (5 bases). Germline CDR1 reads MNHEY; CDR2 reads SMNVEV (reference sequence). The germline V and J ends were trimmed by 4 bases and 8 bases, with 9 bases remaining between them. The CDR3 runs 11 residues. CDR3 amino acids: CASSSGHKQYF. The CDR3 DNA follows: TGTGCCAGCAGTTCCGGACATAAGCAGTACTTC.

The table lists this clone with a few counts. The chain is built from TRBV7-9 and TRBJ2-3; 10 bases line up with TRBD1. This CDR3 region has 15 residues. Germline CDR1 SEHNR, CDR2 FQNEAQ (reference sequence). V lost 3 bases, J lost 2 bases, and 2 bases stayed unmatched. CDR3 DNA sequence: TGTGCCAGCAGCTTCGGGACAGGGGACACAGATACGCAGTATTTT. Its translation: CASSFGTGDTDTQYF.

The CDR3 protein is CASSLLAGAYNEQFF. The CDR3 DNA sequence: TGTGCCAGCAGCTTACTAGCGGGGGCCTACAATGAGCAGTTCTTC. The rearrangement joins TRBV5-8 to TRBJ2-1, with TRBD2 matching over 11 bases. Germline V gene sequence: CDR1 SGHTS, CDR2 YDEGEE. V lost 2 bases and J lost 2; bases outside the gene matches: 0. This CDR3 has 15 residues.

The chain is built from TRBV3-1 (or the pseudogene TRBV3-2) and TRBJ2-1; D is ambiguous. Germline loops: CDR1 LGHDT, CDR2 YNNKEL (reference sequence). V was pared by 0 bases and J by 9 bases, with 12 bases between. CDR3 length equals 14 residues. This chain's CDR3 is CASSQDTRGSEQFF. CDR3 DNA sequence: TGTGCCAGCAGCCAAGATACTCGCGGAAGTGAGCAGTTCTTC.

This rearrangement joins TRBV27 to TRBJ2-2, with D tentatively TRBD1 (5 bases). The CDR3 extends over 18 amino acids. Between the trimmed V and J ends, which lost 6 bases and 0 bases, there was a span of 20 bases. The V gene's germline CDR1 is MNHEY and CDR2 SMNVEV (reference sequence). This chain's CDR3 is CASSQGVGAVANTGELFF. For the CDR3, the DNA is TGTGCCAGCAGCCAAGGGGTAGGGGCGGTCGCGAACACCGGGGAGCTGTTTTTT.

V usage is TRBV24-1 and J usage is TRBJ2-2, with TRBD1 identical over 10 bases. The germline gives CDR1 KGHDR, CDR2 SFDVKD. This CDR3 comprises 16 residues. V dropped 3 bases and J dropped 3; count of bases not matched to a gene: 3. The CDR3 loop is CATSDPGQGDTGELFF. The CDR3 coding sequence is TGTGCCACCAGTGATCCTGGACAGGGGGACACCGGGGAGCTGTTTTTT.

The chain employs TRBV5-1 and TRBJ2-5, with 7 bases identical to TRBD1. The junction had 6 bases not matched to a gene; V was cut back by 5 bases and J by 5 bases. The CDR3 sequence is 13 residues long. Germline V gives CDR1 SGHRS, CDR2 YFSETQ. The CDR3 DNA sequence: TGCGCCAGCAGAGGGGGCGGTGGGGAGACCCAGTACTTC. It encodes CASRGGGGETQYF.

The V call is TRBV6-4, the J call TRBJ2-3, with D maybe TRBD1 (6 bases). Trimming took 6 bases from V and 5 from J, leaving 12 bases between them. The CDR3 has 13 residues. Germline lookup yields CDR1 MRHNA and CDR2 SNTAGT. The CDR3 DNA follows: TGTGCCAGCAGCCAGGGGTTCGGAGATACGCAGTATTTT. Protein: CASSQGFGDTQYF.

The count of this clone is one. This sequence joins TRBV7-9 and TRBJ1-4, with 7 bases identical to TRBD1. Germline CDR1 SEHNR, CDR2 FQNEAQ (reference sequence). With V trimmed by 4 bases and J by 0 bases, 5 bases remained unmatched. The CDR3 sequence is 16 residues long. The CDR3 DNA is TGTGCCAGCAGCTATGGGACAGTAGCAACTAATGAAAAACTGTTTTTT. This codes for CASSYGTVATNEKLFF.

This clone was seen once. V gene TRBV6-5 combines with J gene TRBJ1-6; D might be TRBD1 (5 bases). The V end was cut by 3 bases, the J end by 7 bases, with 10 bases between. This CDR3 region has 14 residues. The germline gives CDR1 MNHEY, CDR2 SVGAGI. The CDR3 sequence is CASSYRQKNSPLHF. CDR3 sequence (DNA): TGTGCCAGCAGTTATAGACAGAAAAATTCACCCCTCCACTTT.

This clone was detected only once. V is TRBV28 and J is TRBJ1-5, with D tentatively TRBD1 (6 bases). This CDR3 is 15 amino acids long. Trimming took 6 bases from V and 3 from J, leaving 15 bases between them. CDR1 and CDR2 from the germline V gene are MDHEN and SYDVKM. CDR3: CASRPTGRVNQPQHF. CDR3 nucleotides: TGTGCCAGCAGACCTACAGGGAGGGTCAATCAGCCCCAGCATTTT.

This chain uses TRBV30 with TRBJ1-2, with 7 nucleotides matching TRBD1. The germline V gene has CDR1 GTSNPN and CDR2 SVGIG (reference sequence). The CDR3 has 15 amino acids. With V trimmed by 7 bases and J by 1 base, 12 bases remained unmatched. For the CDR3, the DNA is TGTGCCTTAACCGGGGGACAGACTAATAACTATGGCTACACCTTC. Protein product: CALTGGQTNNYGYTF.

The rearrangement uses TRBV5-1 and TRBJ2-1; 9 bases map to TRBD1. The CDR3 spans 15 residues. Trimming removed 2 bases from V and 7 bases from J; junction bases left unmatched: 7. Per the germline V gene, CDR1 is SGHRS and CDR2 is YFSETQ. The DNA of the CDR3 is TGCGCCAGCAGCTTTGAACAGGGGGCTTGGAATGAGCAGTTCTTC. Its translation is CASSFEQGAWNEQFF.

This clone was seen once. The chain has TRBV5-4 and TRBJ1-2; TRBD1 matches 8 bases. V shed 5 bases, J shed 7 bases, and the junction held 25 bases outside the gene matches. CDR1 is SGHNT and CDR2 is YYREEE in the germline V gene (reference sequence). CDR3 length: 19 amino acids. The DNA of the CDR3 is TGTGCCAGCAGTAGTGGGGGCGGCAGGGGGCTTCTTTTAAGCGGTGGCTACACCTTC. Its translation is CASSSGGGRGLLLSGGYTF.

The chain is built from TRBV5-4 and TRBJ1-3; no definite D call. CDR1 is SGHNT, CDR2 YYREEE, per germline (reference sequence). The V and J ends lost 0 bases and 0 bases respectively, with 7 bases between them. The CDR3 covers 15 residues. This CDR3 is CASSLGGSSGNTIYF. The CDR3 DNA is TGTGCCAGCAGCTTGGGTGGGAGCTCTGGAAACACCATATATTTT.

V and J are TRBV7-2 and TRBJ2-7; possible D gene TRBD2, 5 bases. The V end was cut by 5 bases, the J end by 1 base, with 15 bases between. Germline values: CDR1 SGHTA, CDR2 FQGNSA. The CDR3 covers 15 residues. CDR3 protein: CASSTRRGRSYEQYF. In DNA form, the CDR3 reads TGTGCCAGCAGCACCCGGAGAGGGCGTTCCTACGAGCAGTACTTC.

The rearrangement joins TRBV12-5 to TRBJ1-5; D may be TRBD1 (6 bases). V was pared by 3 bases and J by 3 bases, with 9 bases between. This CDR3 is built from 14 residues. Looked up from germline, CDR1 is LGHNT and CDR2 is FRNRAP. The CDR3 DNA sequence: TGTGCTAGTGGTTTAGGGGGACCCAATCAGCCCCAGCATTTT. It translates to CASGLGGPNQPQHF.

This sequence joins TRBV9 and TRBJ1-1; tentatively, D is TRBD1 (6 bases). Trimming shortened V by 3 bases and J by 0 bases, and 9 bases separated the two germline ends. Germline V gives CDR1 SGDLS, CDR2 YYNGEE. The CDR3 sequence is 14 residues long. CDR3 region: CASSEQGMNTEAFF. In DNA, the CDR3 is TGTGCCAGCAGCGAACAGGGTATGAACACTGAAGCTTTCTTT.

The rearrangement joins TRBV12-3 or TRBV12-4 to TRBJ1-1; D is perhaps TRBD1 (5 bases). This CDR3 has 13 amino acids. Trimming cost V 6 bases and J 1 base, with 9 bases left between them. The CDR3 DNA reads TGTGCCAGCAGCAAAGGACAGAACACTGAAGCTTTCTTT. Translating it yields CASSKGQNTEAFF.

The genes are TRBV5-4 and TRBJ2-1; 8 nucleotides align to TRBD2. Germline trimming cut 3 bases from V and 7 bases from J; bases unmatched to any gene: 9. Per the germline V gene, CDR1 is SGHNT and CDR2 is YYREEE (reference sequence). This CDR3 contains 15 residues. The CDR3 nucleotides read TGTGCCAGCAGCTCCTGGCAGCGGGAGATGAATGAGCAGTTCTTC. This translates into CASSSWQREMNEQFF.

The V call is TRBV2, the J call TRBJ2-1; a weak D match, TRBD2 (6 bases). V was cut by 4 bases and J by 8 bases, with 9 bases left in between. This CDR3 is 12 amino acids long. CDR1 is SNHLY, CDR2 FYNNEI, per germline. The CDR3 nucleotides read TGTGCCAGCAGTGTAGCGGCCCATGAGCAGTTCTTC. It yields the protein CASSVAAHEQFF. The complete variable domain, with remaining parts taken from reference TRBV2 and TRBJ2-1, reads EPEVTQTPSHQVTQMGQEVILRCVPISNHLYFYWYRQILGQKVEFLVSFYNNEISEKSEIFDDQFSVERPDGSNFTLKIRSTKLEDSAMYFCASSVAAHEQFFGPGTRLTVL.

The chain uses TRBV9 and TRBJ2-1, with 12 bases fitting TRBD2. The CDR3 loop spans 16 amino acids. The V gene end was trimmed by 4 bases and the J gene end by 4 bases; junction bases not matched to a gene: 6. Germline V CDR1 and CDR2: SGDLS, YYNGEE. The chain's CDR3 is CASSPGTSGLYNEQFF. As DNA, the CDR3 is TGTGCCAGCAGCCCCGGGACTAGCGGGCTATACAATGAGCAGTTCTTC.

This CDR3 reads CASSLYRGSGANVLTF. CDR3 bases: TGTGCCAGCAGCCTTTATAGGGGTTCTGGGGCCAACGTCCTGACTTTC. This chain joins TRBV28 and TRBJ2-6; tentative D call: TRBD1 (5 bases). Germline V gene lookup returns CDR1 MDHEN and CDR2 SYDVKM. The CDR3 is 16 residues long. Between the trimmed V and J ends, which lost 6 bases and 1 base, there was a span of 13 bases.

This clone was recorded only once. CDR3 nucleotides: TGTGCCAGCAGCCCAAGCTTAGGGGGCGTTGGCTACACCTTC. Translating it yields CASSPSLGGVGYTF. J is TRBJ1-2 and V is TRBV7-9; 7 bases align to TRBD1. The germline V gene encodes CDR1 SEHNR and CDR2 FQNEAQ (reference sequence). The V gene end was trimmed by 5 bases and the J gene end by 7 bases; junction bases not matched to a gene: 10. The CDR3 covers 14 residues.

This clone was counted once. V gene TRBV6-5 combines with J gene TRBJ1-2; perhaps TRBD1 as D (6 bases). The V gene lost 6 bases and the J gene lost 1 base, with 9 bases spanning the gap. The CDR3 contains 13 residues. Germline V CDR1 and CDR2: MNHEY, SVGAGI. CDR3 in DNA: TGTGCCAGCAGGCACAGGGATAACTATGGCTACACCTTC. Protein product: CASRHRDNYGYTF.

This rearrangement joins TRBV4-2 to TRBJ2-7, with TRBD2 identical over 7 bases. J lost 5 bases, V lost 0 bases, and 16 bases had no gene match. The CDR3 is made up of 18 amino acids. Germline loops: CDR1 LGHNA, CDR2 YNFKEQ. CDR3 residues: CASSQDFSGGKAKDEQYF. The CDR3 DNA is TGTGCCAGCAGCCAAGATTTTTCGGGGGGAAAGGCGAAAGACGAGCAGTACTTC.

The V call is TRBV19, the J call TRBJ1-5; D uncertain. V lost 5 bases to trimming and J lost 5 bases, with 10 bases between them. CDR1 is LNHDA, CDR2 SQIVND, per germline (reference sequence). The length of the CDR3 is 13 residues. CDR3 DNA: TGTGCCAGTAGTGGCGGGAGGTATCAGCCCCAGCATTTT. Amino acid sequence: CASSGGRYQPQHF.

This clone was counted only a few times. The J gene is TRBJ2-1, the V gene TRBV11-2, with 10 bases fitting TRBD2. CDR3 length: 15 amino acids. Unmatched junction bases numbered 1, after V lost 1 base and J lost 4 bases. CDR1 is SGHAT, CDR2 FQNNGV, per germline. CDR3 bases: TGTGCCAGCAGCTTAGGACTAGCGGGTTACAATGAGCAGTTCTTC. Protein: CASSLGLAGYNEQFF. The variable domain in full, completed from reference TRBV11-2 and TRBJ2-1, reads EAGVAQSPRYKIIEKRQSVAFWCNPISGHATLYWYQQILGQGPKLLIQFQNNGVVDDSQLPKDRFSAERLKGVDSTLKIQPAKLEDSAVYLCASSLGLAGYNEQFFGPGTRLTVL.